Each of the 30 T cell receptor beta chains below was sequenced from the same sample in a study of blood T cell repertoires in COVID-19. The repertoire was sequenced with immunoSEQ multiplex PCR; TCRdb's copy has only in-frame clones and lacks some. Of under 75,000 clones in the sample, over 70% were seen once. Source material: peripheral blood. The receptor source for this set is a man aged 55-75 years with acute or convalescent COVID-19.

This clone was detected a few times. The chain links TRBV12-3 or TRBV12-4 to TRBJ1-2; no clear D. The CDR3 is made up of 12 amino acids. Trimming took 7 bases from V and 6 from J, leaving 12 bases between them. CDR3 loop: CASNGLGDGYTF. The CDR3 nucleotides read TGTGCCAGCAATGGACTCGGAGATGGCTACACCTTC.

The chain combines TRBV5-1 with TRBJ2-7; TRBD1 aligns across 7 bases. J gave up 4 bases and V 3 bases, and 7 bases lay outside the gene matches. Germline V lookup: CDR1 SGHRS, CDR2 YFSETQ. CDR3 length: 14 residues. CDR3 region: CASSWDSGPYEQYF. CDR3 sequence (DNA): TGCGCCAGCAGCTGGGACAGTGGCCCGTACGAGCAGTACTTC.

This clone was observed a handful of times. Other DNA sequences in the same sample also yield this CDR3. This chain joins TRBV7-3 and TRBJ1-2; TRBD1 matches 7 bases. This CDR3 has 13 amino acids. V was pared by 5 bases and J by 2 bases, with 2 bases of the junction left unmatched. Germline V gene sequence: CDR1 SGHTA, CDR2 FQGTGA. In DNA, the CDR3 is TGTGCCAGCAGCCTGGGACAGAACTATGGCTACACCTTC. It yields the protein CASSLGQNYGYTF.

This clone was recorded only once. The chain is built from TRBV28 and TRBJ1-4; D gene uncertain. This CDR3 is 14 amino acids long. The germline CDR1 and CDR2 sequences are MDHEN and SYDVKM. The ends were cut back, 6 bases at V and 6 bases at J, with 14 bases in the middle. The CDR3 bases are TGTGCCAGCAGCCCCCCCGACGGGGATGAAAAACTGTTTTTT. This gives the protein CASSPPDGDEKLFF. The full variable domain, rest sourced from reference TRBV28 and TRBJ1-4, is DVKVTQSSRYLVKRTGEKVFLECVQDMDHENMFWYRQDPGLGLRLIYFSYDVKMKEKGDIPEGYSVSREKKERFSLILESASTNQTSMYLCASSPPDGDEKLFFGSGTQLSVL.

This clone appeared many times. This chain joins TRBV10-2 and TRBJ1-3; D is uncertain. V was shortened by 0 bases and J by 5 bases, with 8 bases between the two germline ends. Looked up from germline, CDR1 is WSHSY and CDR2 is SAAADI. The CDR3 totals 14 residues. CDR3 residues: CASSESTERNTIYF. In DNA form, the CDR3 reads TGCGCCAGCAGTGAGTCCACGGAGAGAAACACCATATATTTT.

The chain combines TRBV21-1 with TRBJ2-3; the D segment call TRBD2 is taken from the table without a DNA check. TRBV21-1 is a known pseudogene. The CDR3 runs 16 residues. CDR3 DNA sequence: TGTGCCAGCAGCAATGGAGGGCTTTGGGTAACAGATACGCAGTATTTT. The encoded protein is CASSNGGLWVTDTQYF.

This rearrangement joins TRBV28 to TRBJ2-5, with TRBD1 matching 9 bases. There are 16 residues in the CDR3. The germline CDR1 and CDR2 sequences are MDHEN and SYDVKM. Losses at the gene ends were 5 bases for V and 2 bases for J; bases not matched to a gene: 9. DNA of the CDR3: TGTGCCAGCAGTCCCGGACAGGGGAGGGTACAAGAGACCCAGTACTTC. It specifies CASSPGQGRVQETQYF.

The rearrangement uses TRBV28 and TRBJ1-2, with a tentative D call TRBD1 (5 bases). This CDR3 spans 15 amino acids. Trimming left V 8 bases short and J 5 bases short, with 21 bases between. The germline V gene has CDR1 MDHEN and CDR2 SYDVKM. The CDR3 is CASSPPVGQRYGYTF. In DNA, the CDR3 is TGTGCCAGCTCACCCCCTGTCGGACAAAGATATGGCTACACCTTC.

This clone was detected a few times. The CDR3 spells CASGTEEETQYF. The CDR3 DNA reads as TGTGCCAGCGGGACAGAGGAAGAGACCCAGTACTTC. The chain is built from TRBV2 and TRBJ2-5; 7 bases are a match to TRBD1. J gave up 3 bases and V 8 bases, and 3 bases lay outside the gene matches. This CDR3 is 12 amino acids long. CDR1 is SNHLY and CDR2 is FYNNEI in the germline V gene.

J is TRBJ2-7 and V is TRBV2; 9 bases map to TRBD1. Trimming cost V 6 bases and J 5 bases; bases outside gene matches: 5. This CDR3 comprises 13 residues. Germline CDR1 reads SNHLY; CDR2 reads FYNNEI. This chain's CDR3 is CASSSRTGDEQYF. Written as DNA, the CDR3 is TGTGCCAGCAGCTCCAGGACAGGGGACGAGCAGTACTTC.

This clone was observed a handful of times. The chain carries TRBV5-4 and TRBJ2-2; TRBD1 agrees at 9 bases. The CDR3 totals 16 residues. CDR1 and CDR2 (germline): SGHNT, YYREEE (reference sequence). V lost 0 bases and J lost 3; bases outside the gene matches: 3. The DNA for the CDR3 is TGTGCCAGCAGCTTGGGGACAGGGGCAGACACCGGGGAGCTGTTTTTT. It specifies CASSLGTGADTGELFF.

This clone was observed many times. This chain links TRBV6-6 with TRBJ1-5; D not certain. CDR1 MNHNY and CDR2 SVGAGI come from the germline V gene (reference sequence). Trimming stripped 4 bases from V and 5 bases from J, with 15 bases between. CDR3 size: 15 residues. The CDR3 loop is CASSFRGTDYQPQHF. DNA for the CDR3: TGTGCCAGCAGTTTTCGTGGTACGGACTATCAGCCCCAGCATTTT.

V is TRBV5-1 and J is TRBJ2-3; possible D gene TRBD2, 6 bases. Germline CDR1 SGHRS, CDR2 YFSETQ. The CDR3 consists of 15 residues. V shed 0 bases and J shed 1 base, with 9 bases lying between them. CDR3 region: CASSLEGLRTDTQYF. DNA for the CDR3: TGCGCCAGCAGCTTGGAGGGACTCCGCACAGATACGCAGTATTTT.

This clone was observed a few times. This rearrangement joins TRBV19 to TRBJ1-5; 7 bases map to TRBD1. The germline V gene has CDR1 LNHDA and CDR2 SQIVND (reference sequence). Trimming at V came to 6 bases and at J to 9 bases, leaving 14 bases not matched to a gene. This CDR3 is 15 amino acids long. CDR3 coding DNA: TGTGCCAGTAGGGAAACCAGGGGGTCCCTGAGGCCCCAGCATTTT. Translated: CASRETRGSLRPQHF.

The rearrangement joins TRBV7-9 to TRBJ1-2; D call uncertain. CDR1 is SEHNR and CDR2 is FQNEAQ in the germline V gene (reference sequence). There are 14 residues in the CDR3. The V end was cut by 0 bases, the J end by 4 bases, with 9 bases between. CDR3 sequence reads: CASSLAVGSYGYTF. The CDR3 DNA reads TGTGCCAGCAGCTTAGCAGTGGGCAGCTATGGCTACACCTTC.

This clone was observed a single time. The V and J genes are TRBV7-8 and TRBJ1-5; D is uncertain. Germline loops: CDR1 SGHVS, CDR2 FQNEAQ. The CDR3 contains 13 residues. V was pared by 2 bases and J by 7 bases, with 9 bases between. This CDR3 is CASSLLSLQPQHF. CDR3 nucleotides: TGTGCCAGCAGCTTATTGAGTTTGCAGCCCCAGCATTTT.

The chain couples TRBV11-3 to TRBJ2-1; the match to TRBD2 covers 8 bases. The CDR3 covers 15 residues. Germline CDR1 reads SGHNT; CDR2 reads YENEEA. Trimming cost V 5 bases and J 6 bases; bases outside gene matches: 9. The CDR3 protein is CASSPASGRGNEQFF. Written as DNA, the CDR3 is TGTGCCAGCAGCCCCGCAAGCGGGAGAGGCAATGAGCAGTTCTTC.

This clone showed up just once. This chain joins TRBV2 and TRBJ2-2, with 8 nucleotides matching TRBD2. CDR1 is SNHLY and CDR2 is FYNNEI in the germline V gene. The CDR3 has 16 amino acids. J gave up 3 bases and V 7 bases, and 10 bases lay outside the gene matches. CDR3 loop: CASTPTGGWDTGELFF. The CDR3 DNA follows: TGTGCCAGCACCCCGACGGGGGGGTGGGACACCGGGGAGCTGTTTTTT.

The chain joins TRBV4-1 to TRBJ2-1, with 13 bases identical to TRBD2. Germline-derived CDR1 and CDR2 are MGHRA and YSYEKL. This CDR3 has 16 residues. V shed 5 bases and J 5 bases; nucleotides not matched to a gene: 6. The CDR3 sequence is CASSSRTSGSNNEQFF. The CDR3 nucleotides read TGCGCCAGCAGCTCTAGGACTAGCGGGAGTAACAATGAGCAGTTCTTC.

This rearrangement joins TRBV24-1 to TRBJ1-5, with D uncertain. This CDR3 contains 13 residues. The germline CDR1 and CDR2 sequences are KGHDR and SFDVKD. Trimming stripped 2 bases from V and 5 bases from J, with 6 bases between. For the CDR3, the DNA is TGTGCCACCAGTGATTACAGTGATCAGCCCCAGCATTTT. Its protein product is CATSDYSDQPQHF.

The chain recombines TRBV7-9 with TRBJ2-1, with D possibly matching TRBD1 (6 bases). Germline V gives CDR1 SEHNR, CDR2 FQNEAQ (reference sequence). This CDR3 has 15 residues. V was pared by 3 bases and J by 7 bases, with 16 bases between. CDR3 DNA: TGTGCCAGCAGCTTTTTCGGCACAGGGTCGAATGAGCAGTTCTTC. It codes for CASSFFGTGSNEQFF.

The chain carries TRBV28 and TRBJ2-7, with D unresolved. V was pared by 3 bases and J by 2 bases, with 11 bases between. The CDR3 loop spans 14 amino acids. The V gene's germline CDR1 is MDHEN and CDR2 SYDVKM. The CDR3 region is CASSFDAAAYEQYF. The CDR3 DNA reads as TGTGCCAGCAGTTTTGATGCGGCAGCCTACGAGCAGTACTTC.

The chain combines TRBV2 with TRBJ2-2, with D hard to call. V was pared by 7 bases and J by 1 base, with 4 bases between. Germline CDR1 SNHLY, CDR2 FYNNEI. CDR3 length: 12 amino acids. The CDR3 nucleotides are TGTGCCAGCACCAGGAACACCGGGGAGCTGTTTTTT. It translates to CASTRNTGELFF.

The chain uses TRBV7-8 and TRBJ2-2; TRBD2 aligns across 15 bases. The V and J ends lost 5 bases and 0 bases, in that order; junction bases with no gene match: 4. The CDR3 consists of 18 residues. Germline CDR1 is SGHVS and CDR2 is FQNEAQ. The CDR3 DNA reads TGTGCCAGCAGCCTAGGACTAGCGGGAGGGTCGAACACCGGGGAGCTGTTTTTT. Its translation: CASSLGLAGGSNTGELFF.

CDR3 residues: CASSLINRASYEQYV. The CDR3 bases are TGTGCCAGCAGCTTAATAAACAGGGCCTCCTACGAGCAGTACGTC. The V call is TRBV11-3, the J call TRBJ2-7, with D perhaps matching TRBD1 (6 bases). Germline values: CDR1 SGHNT, CDR2 YENEEA. V lost 2 bases to trimming and J lost 0 bases, with 11 bases between them. This CDR3 has 15 amino acids.

This clone occurred a few times. V gene TRBV7-3 combines with J gene TRBJ2-1; D is uncertain. The V end was cut by 8 bases, the J end by 7 bases, with 15 bases between. Per germline, CDR1 SGHTA and CDR2 FQGTGA. The CDR3 contains 13 residues. CDR3 amino acids: CASGGSLGNEQFF. Here the CDR3 DNA reads TGTGCCAGCGGCGGATCCCTGGGTAATGAGCAGTTCTTC.

This chain connects TRBV24-1 to TRBJ2-1; 9 nucleotides line up with TRBD1. V was clipped by 2 bases and J by 5 bases; unmatched bases: 6. This CDR3 has 16 residues. Germline CDR1 reads KGHDR; CDR2 reads SFDVKD. The CDR3 sequence is CATSDSGTGLNNEQFF. Written as DNA, the CDR3 is TGTGCCACCAGTGATTCCGGGACAGGGTTAAACAATGAGCAGTTCTTC.

This clone occurred many times. The V gene is TRBV5-8, the J gene TRBJ2-1; maybe TRBD1 (5 bases). The CDR3 has 16 amino acids. Between the trimmed V and J ends, which lost 2 bases and 1 base, there was a span of 13 bases. From germline, CDR1 is SGHTS and CDR2 YDEGEE. Here the CDR3 reads CASSLTLGRSYNEQFF. Written as DNA, the CDR3 is TGTGCCAGCAGCTTAACTTTGGGGCGTTCCTACAATGAGCAGTTCTTC.

The chain combines TRBV13 with TRBJ1-3; D is possibly TRBD1 (6 bases). The CDR3 runs 15 residues. The germline V and J ends were trimmed by 1 base and 2 bases, with 9 bases remaining between them. From germline, CDR1 is PRHDT and CDR2 FYEKMQ (reference sequence). The CDR3 nucleotides are TGTGCCAGCAGCTTAGCAGGGGTGACTGGAAACACCATATATTTT. Protein product: CASSLAGVTGNTIYF.

The J gene is TRBJ2-5, the V gene TRBV10-1, with 14 bases matching TRBD2. The V segment lost 0 bases and the J segment 5 bases; nucleotides outside the gene matches: 8. CDR3 length equals 18 residues. The V gene's germline CDR1 is WNHNN and CDR2 SYGVQD (reference sequence). DNA of the CDR3: TGCGCCAGCAGTGAGTCGGGACTAGCGGGAGTGGTGTCGGAGACCCAGTACTTC. This translates into CASSESGLAGVVSETQYF.